The 13 T cell receptor beta chains below all came from one sample that was sequenced in a study of spatial heterogeneity in lung cancer. Study-level findings and limits: Expanded intratumoral alpha and beta TCR counts tracked tumor mutation counts.

Regarding time point: sample taken at primary tumor resection. MiXCR, run by TCRdb on the 5' RACE reads, gives a single entry per CDR3 protein. The sample records almost 7,500 distinct CDR3 sequences, more than 13% being singletons. What these receptors recognize is not known. The source was lung tumor tissue, collected at surgery. The source is a female donor with early-stage non-small cell lung cancer.

This clonotype rates as medium-sized (0.01 to 0.1%). Since it is a stray read in a library aimed at alpha chains, this beta chain has a size that is not meaningful. The chain employs TRBV6-6 and TRBJ1-5; 7 bases map to TRBD1. V gave up 6 bases and J gave up 6 bases; unmatched junction bases: 8. Germline loops: CDR1 MNHNY, CDR2 SVGAGI (reference sequence). There are 14 residues in the CDR3. The CDR3 bases are TGTGCCAGCAGAACAGGGGAATGGGGTCAGCCCCAGCATTTT. Its protein product is CASRTGEWGQPQHF.

As for this clonotype: The library was prepared for alpha chains; this beta chain is a stray read, so its frequency means little. The V and J genes are TRBV6-5 and TRBJ2-3; D might be TRBD1 (6 bases). V gave up 6 bases and J gave up 4 bases, with 17 bases separating them. This CDR3 is 15 amino acids long. The germline V gene has CDR1 MNHEY and CDR2 SVGAGI. Here the CDR3 DNA reads TGTGCCAGCAGAGCCACGATGACAGGCGCAGATACGCAGTATTTT. Translating it yields CASRATMTGADTQYF.

This clonotype appeared many times. The library was built for alpha chains, so this beta chain is an off-target read and its size means little. The chain links TRBV5-1 to TRBJ2-2, with D possibly being TRBD1 (5 bases). The CDR3 loop spans 15 amino acids. CDR1 is SGHRS, CDR2 YFSETQ, per germline. Trimming removed 5 bases from V and 6 bases from J, with 17 bases in between. CDR3 bases: TGCGCCAGCAGGGAGTCGACAGTTCCTGCCGGGGAGCTGTTTTTT. Protein product: CASRESTVPAGELFF.

In this sample, this clonotype turned up many times. This beta chain came through as a stray read in a library set up for alpha chains, and its size says little. V and J are TRBV7-8 and TRBJ2-1; D uncertain. CDR1 and CDR2 (germline): SGHVS, FQNEAQ. V shed 5 bases and J shed 5 bases, with 16 bases lying between them. CDR3 length: 15 amino acids. The CDR3, as DNA: TGTGCCAGCAGCCTGTGGGCCCGACGGGACAATGAGCAGTTCTTC. Its translation is CASSLWARRDNEQFF.

This clonotype is medium-sized (0.01 to 0.1%) within its sample. A library prepared for alpha chains yielded this beta chain as an off-target read; its size is of little meaning. V and J are TRBV7-6 and TRBJ1-5, with D perhaps TRBD1 (6 bases). Germline-derived CDR1 and CDR2 are SGHVS and FNYEAQ. The CDR3 is 12 amino acids. Trimming left V 6 bases short and J 4 bases short, with 7 bases between. The CDR3 DNA sequence: TGTGCCAGCAGGCAGGGGAATCAGCCCCAGCATTTT. Its translation: CASRQGNQPQHF.

This clonotype came up a few times. In a library made to pick up alpha chains, this beta chain is a stray read with a size that means little. The chain combines TRBV28 with TRBJ1-5; the match to TRBD1 covers 7 bases. This CDR3 contains 15 residues. V shed 3 bases, J shed 2 bases, and the junction held 4 bases outside the gene matches. CDR1 is MDHEN, CDR2 SYDVKM, per germline. CDR3 coding DNA: TGTGCCAGCAGTTTGACAGGGCAGGGCAATCAGCCCCAGCATTTT. Amino acids: CASSLTGQGNQPQHF.

This clonotype appeared once. This beta chain slipped into a library made for alpha chains as a stray read, so its size is not meaningful. The genes are TRBV12-3 or TRBV12-4 and TRBJ2-7; D gene uncertain. The germline V and J ends were trimmed by 2 bases and 5 bases, with 10 bases remaining between them. The CDR3 sequence is 13 residues long. The CDR3 sequence: CASSLNRWNEQYF. The CDR3 DNA is TGTGCCAGCAGTTTAAATCGTTGGAACGAGCAGTACTTC.

This clonotype is classed as medium-sized. This beta chain is a stray read from a library made for alpha chains; its abundance is not meaningful. This chain links TRBV6-6 with TRBJ1-6; D not resolved. Germline V gives CDR1 MNHNY, CDR2 SVGAGI (reference sequence). This CDR3 contains 13 residues. Trimming removed 10 bases from V and 10 bases from J, with 17 bases in between. The CDR3 is CAIAASSESPLHF. In DNA form, the CDR3 reads TGTGCCATCGCGGCATCTAGCGAATCACCCCTCCACTTT.

A note on this clonotype: Being off target in a library aimed at alpha chains, this beta chain has a size of little meaning. The CDR3 nucleotides are TGTGCCAGCAGTTTGGGCAGGGTCGGCACCGGGGAGCTGTTTTTT. Its translation is CASSLGRVGTGELFF. The chain joins TRBV27 to TRBJ2-2; perhaps TRBD1 as D (5 bases). The V end was cut by 3 bases, the J end by 4 bases, with 12 bases between. The CDR3 length is 15 residues. Germline-derived CDR1 and CDR2 are MNHEY and SMNVEV (reference sequence).

This clonotype showed up many times. This beta chain lies outside the target of a library built for alpha chains; its clone size means little. V is TRBV4-2 and J is TRBJ1-5, with TRBD1 as a possible D gene (5 bases). Germline CDR1 LGHNA, CDR2 YNFKEQ. Trimming shortened V by 0 bases and J by 6 bases, and 15 bases separated the two germline ends. The CDR3 consists of 16 residues. CDR3 protein: CASSQDIGARSQPQHF. CDR3 nucleotide sequence: TGTGCCAGCAGCCAAGATATAGGGGCAAGATCTCAGCCCCAGCATTTT.

Regarding this clonotype: Since the library was made to target alpha chains, this beta chain is a stray read and its abundance is not meaningful. The chain has TRBV7-8 and TRBJ1-1, with 8 nucleotides matching TRBD1. V was pared by 2 bases and J by 2 bases, with 4 bases of the junction left unmatched. Germline V gene sequence: CDR1 SGHVS, CDR2 FQNEAQ. The CDR3 is 15 amino acids. As DNA, the CDR3 is TGTGCCAGCAGCTTACAGGGGGCGGTTAACACTGAAGCTTTCTTT. Amino acids: CASSLQGAVNTEAFF.

Sample share makes this clonotype medium-sized. The size of this beta chain means little, since it is a stray read in a library made for alpha chains. The V gene is TRBV7-3, the J gene TRBJ1-1, with 9 bases lining up with TRBD1. CDR1 and CDR2 from the germline V gene are SGHTA and FQGTGA. V lost 5 bases to trimming and J lost 0 bases; unmatched junction nucleotides: 4. The length of the CDR3 is 15 residues. DNA for the CDR3: TGTGCCAGCAGCCCCCGGACAGGGGTGAACACTGAAGCTTTCTTT. Translating it yields CASSPRTGVNTEAFF.

Within the sample, this clonotype is medium-sized. With the library built for alpha chains, this beta chain is off target and its frequency is not meaningful. The chain is built from TRBV7-9 and TRBJ2-2, with D perhaps given as TRBD1 or TRBD2 (5 bases each). V dropped 5 bases and J dropped 6 bases, with 10 bases sitting between them. The CDR3 has 13 residues. Germline CDR1 is SEHNR and CDR2 is FQNEAQ (reference sequence). For the CDR3, the DNA is TGTGCCAGCAGCCAGGGACCGGCCGGGGAGCTGTTTTTT. Its translation is CASSQGPAGELFF.